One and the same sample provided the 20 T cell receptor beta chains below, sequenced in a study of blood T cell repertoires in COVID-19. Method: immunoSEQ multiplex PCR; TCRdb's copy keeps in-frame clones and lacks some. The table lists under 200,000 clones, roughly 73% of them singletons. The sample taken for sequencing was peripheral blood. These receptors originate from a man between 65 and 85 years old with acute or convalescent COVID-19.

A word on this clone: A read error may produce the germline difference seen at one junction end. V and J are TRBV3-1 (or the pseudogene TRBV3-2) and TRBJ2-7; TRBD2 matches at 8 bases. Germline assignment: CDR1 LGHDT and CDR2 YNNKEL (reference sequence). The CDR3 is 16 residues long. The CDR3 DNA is TGTGCCAGCAACCAAGATGGCGGGACTAGCTCCTACGAGCAGTACTTC. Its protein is CASNQDGGTSSYEQYF.

The CDR3 loop reads CASLEGASNTGELFF. The CDR3 DNA reads TGTGCCAGCCTGGAGGGGGCTTCGAACACCGGGGAGCTGTTTTTT. The chain employs TRBV6-5 and TRBJ2-2; weak D call: TRBD1 (7 bases). Germline-derived CDR1 and CDR2 are MNHEY and SVGAGI. Trimming took off 8 bases at V and 0 bases at J, with 13 bases between the two ends. This CDR3 region has 15 residues.

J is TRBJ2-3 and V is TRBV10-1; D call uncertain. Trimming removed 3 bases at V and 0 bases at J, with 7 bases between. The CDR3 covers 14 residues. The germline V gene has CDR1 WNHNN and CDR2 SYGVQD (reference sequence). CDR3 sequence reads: CASSDPGSTDTQYF. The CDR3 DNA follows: TGCGCCAGCAGTGATCCCGGGAGCACAGATACGCAGTATTTT.

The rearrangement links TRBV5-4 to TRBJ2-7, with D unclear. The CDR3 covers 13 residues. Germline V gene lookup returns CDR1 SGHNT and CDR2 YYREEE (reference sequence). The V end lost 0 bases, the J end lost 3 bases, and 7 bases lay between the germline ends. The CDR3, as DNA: TGTGCCAGCAGCTTGGAACTGAACTACGAGCAGTACTTC. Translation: CASSLELNYEQYF.

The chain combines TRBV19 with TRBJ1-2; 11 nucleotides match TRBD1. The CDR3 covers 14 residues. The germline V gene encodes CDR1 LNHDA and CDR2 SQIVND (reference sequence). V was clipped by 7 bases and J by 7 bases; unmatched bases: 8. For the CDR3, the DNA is TGTGCCAGTATTAGGACAGGGGGCGCGGGTGGCTACACCTTC. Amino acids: CASIRTGGAGGYTF.

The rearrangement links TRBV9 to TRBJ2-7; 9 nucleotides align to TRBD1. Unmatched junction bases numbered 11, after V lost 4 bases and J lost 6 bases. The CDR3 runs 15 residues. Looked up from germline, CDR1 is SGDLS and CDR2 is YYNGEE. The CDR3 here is CASSPSSGQGSEQYF. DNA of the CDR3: TGTGCCAGCAGCCCTTCATCGGGACAGGGTTCCGAGCAGTACTTC.

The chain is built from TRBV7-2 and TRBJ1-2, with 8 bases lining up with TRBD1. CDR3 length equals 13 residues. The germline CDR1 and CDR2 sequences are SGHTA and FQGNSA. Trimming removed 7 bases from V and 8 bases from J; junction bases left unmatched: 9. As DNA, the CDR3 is TGTGCCAGCAACACCGGACAGGGATGGGGCTACACCTTC. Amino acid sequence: CASNTGQGWGYTF.

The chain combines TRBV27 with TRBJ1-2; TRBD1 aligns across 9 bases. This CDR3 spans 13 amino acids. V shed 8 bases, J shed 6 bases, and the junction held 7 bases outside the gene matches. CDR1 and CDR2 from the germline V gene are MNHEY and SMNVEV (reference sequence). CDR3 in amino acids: CASAWTGANGYTF. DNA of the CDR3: TGTGCCAGCGCCTGGACAGGGGCGAATGGCTACACCTTC.

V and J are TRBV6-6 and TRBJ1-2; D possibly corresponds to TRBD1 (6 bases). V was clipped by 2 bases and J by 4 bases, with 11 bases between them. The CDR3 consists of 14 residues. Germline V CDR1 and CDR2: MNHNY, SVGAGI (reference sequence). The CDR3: CASSYIAGAYGYTF. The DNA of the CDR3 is TGTGCCAGCAGTTACATTGCAGGGGCCTATGGCTACACCTTC.

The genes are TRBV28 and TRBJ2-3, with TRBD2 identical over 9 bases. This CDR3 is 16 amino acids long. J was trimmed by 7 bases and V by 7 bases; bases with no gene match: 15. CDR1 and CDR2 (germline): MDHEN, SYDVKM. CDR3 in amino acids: CASTSTGTSPTYTQYF. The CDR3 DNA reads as TGTGCCAGCACCTCCACCGGGACTAGCCCCACCTATACGCAGTATTTT.

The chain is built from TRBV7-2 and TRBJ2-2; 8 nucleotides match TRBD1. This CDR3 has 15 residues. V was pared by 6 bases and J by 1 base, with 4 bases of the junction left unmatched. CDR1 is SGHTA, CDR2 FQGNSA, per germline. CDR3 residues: CASRLGQGNTGELFF. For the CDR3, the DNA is TGTGCCAGCAGGCTAGGACAGGGGAACACCGGGGAGCTGTTTTTT.

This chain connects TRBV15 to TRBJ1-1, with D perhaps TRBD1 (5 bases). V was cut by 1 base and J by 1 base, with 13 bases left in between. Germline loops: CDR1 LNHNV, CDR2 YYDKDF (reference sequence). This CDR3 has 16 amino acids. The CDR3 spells CATSRGEGWGNTEAFF. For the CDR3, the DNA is TGTGCCACCAGCAGAGGGGAGGGGTGGGGGAACACTGAAGCTTTCTTT.

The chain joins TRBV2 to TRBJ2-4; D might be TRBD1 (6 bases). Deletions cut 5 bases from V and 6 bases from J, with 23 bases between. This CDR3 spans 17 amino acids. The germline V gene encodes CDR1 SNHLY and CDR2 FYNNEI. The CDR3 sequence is CASSPEPSGTRRNIQYF. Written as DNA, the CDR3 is TGTGCCAGCAGTCCAGAGCCATCCGGGACACGGAGAAACATTCAGTACTTC.

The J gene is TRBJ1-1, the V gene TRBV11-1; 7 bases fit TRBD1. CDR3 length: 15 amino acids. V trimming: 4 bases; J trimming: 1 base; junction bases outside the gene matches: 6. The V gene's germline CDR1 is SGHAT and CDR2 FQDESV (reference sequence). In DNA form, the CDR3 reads TGTGCCAGCAGCTCCCGGACAGGAGGGAACACTGAAGCTTTCTTT. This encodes CASSSRTGGNTEAFF.

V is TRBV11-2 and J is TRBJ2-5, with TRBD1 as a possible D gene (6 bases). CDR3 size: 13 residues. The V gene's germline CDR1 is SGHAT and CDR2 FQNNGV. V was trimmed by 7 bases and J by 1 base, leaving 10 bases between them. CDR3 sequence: CASNGQPQETQYF. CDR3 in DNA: TGTGCCAGCAACGGACAGCCCCAAGAGACCCAGTACTTC.

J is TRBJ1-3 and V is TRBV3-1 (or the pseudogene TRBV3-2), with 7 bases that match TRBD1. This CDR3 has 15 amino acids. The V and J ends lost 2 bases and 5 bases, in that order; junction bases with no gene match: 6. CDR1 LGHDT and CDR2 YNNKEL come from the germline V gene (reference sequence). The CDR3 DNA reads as TGTGCCAGCAGCCAACTGACAGGGCCTAGAAACACCATATATTTT. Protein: CASSQLTGPRNTIYF.

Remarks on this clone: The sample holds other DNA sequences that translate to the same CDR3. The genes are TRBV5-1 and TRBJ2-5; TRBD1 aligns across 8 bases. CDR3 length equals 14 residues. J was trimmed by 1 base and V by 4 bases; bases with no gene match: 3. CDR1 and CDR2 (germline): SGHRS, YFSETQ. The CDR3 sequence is CASSTGQGQETQYF. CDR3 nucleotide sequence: TGCGCCAGCAGCACCGGACAGGGCCAAGAGACCCAGTACTTC.

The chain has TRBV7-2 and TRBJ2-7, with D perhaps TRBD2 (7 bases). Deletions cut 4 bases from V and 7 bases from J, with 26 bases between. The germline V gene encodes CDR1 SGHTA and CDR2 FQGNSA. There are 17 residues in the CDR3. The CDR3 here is CASSSSGGGLAFKEQYF. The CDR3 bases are TGTGCCAGCAGCTCCTCCGGCGGGGGCCTGGCATTTAAGGAGCAGTACTTC. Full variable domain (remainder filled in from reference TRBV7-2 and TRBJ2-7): GAGVSQSPSNKVTEKGKDVELRCDPISGHTALYWYRQSLGQGLEFLIYFQGNSAPDKSGLPSDRFSAERTGGSVSTLTIQRTQQEDSAVYLCASSSSGGGLAFKEQYFGPGTRLTVT.

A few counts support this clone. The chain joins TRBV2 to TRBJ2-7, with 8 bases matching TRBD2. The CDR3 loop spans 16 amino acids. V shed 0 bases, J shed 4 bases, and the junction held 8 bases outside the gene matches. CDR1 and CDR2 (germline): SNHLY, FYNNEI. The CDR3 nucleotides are TGTGCCAGCAGTGAAGCGCGGCGGGGGGTCTTTTACGAGCAGTACTTC. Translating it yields CASSEARRGVFYEQYF.

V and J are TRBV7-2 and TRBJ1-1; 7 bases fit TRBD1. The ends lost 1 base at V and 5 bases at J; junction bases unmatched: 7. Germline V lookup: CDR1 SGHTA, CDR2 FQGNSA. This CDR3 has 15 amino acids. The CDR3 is CASSLEEGAWTEAFF. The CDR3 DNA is TGTGCCAGCAGCTTAGAGGAGGGGGCTTGGACTGAAGCTTTCTTT.